These 30 T cell receptor beta chains were sequenced from one sample in a study of T-cell memory formation after mild COVID-19. TCRdb fed the 5' RACE reads into MiXCR, producing one record per CDR3 protein. The top ten clones hold roughly 25% of a sample with hundreds of thousands of distinct CDR3 sequences, 15% to 20% of them seen once. Sequencing used PBMCs or a T cell subset sorted from them (not recorded which). These receptors were taken from a man younger than 30 who had mild COVID-19 (a few samples of this study predate the infection). Cell type and time point are not known.

Ten or more counts support this clonotype. The chain has TRBV6-2 or TRBV6-3 and TRBJ2-1; D not certain. The CDR3 length is 12 residues. Trimming cost V 0 bases and J 15 bases, with 12 bases left between them. Germline V gives CDR1 MNHEY, CDR2 SVGEGT. The CDR3: CASSYSRGQPFF. DNA for the CDR3: TGTGCCAGCAGTTACTCGAGAGGCCAGCCGTTCTTC.

This clonotype was detected many times. V gene TRBV20-1 combines with J gene TRBJ2-1, with 7 bases aligning to TRBD2. After removal of 0 bases from V and 10 bases from J, the junction contained 12 bases not matched to a gene. Germline CDR1 is DFQATT and CDR2 is SNEGSKA (reference sequence). CDR3 size: 15 residues. CDR3 sequence (DNA): TGCAGTGCTAGAGATCGGTTTGAAGGGAGGGACGAGCAGTTCTTC. Its protein is CSARDRFEGRDEQFF.

The CDR3 DNA sequence: TGCAGTGCTGGATCCGGGACTGTTTCGTATACGCAGTATTTT. This translates into CSAGSGTVSYTQYF. This chain links TRBV20-1 with TRBJ2-3; TRBD2 is a possible D gene (6 bases). Germline lookup yields CDR1 DFQATT and CDR2 SNEGSKA (reference sequence). V dropped 5 bases and J dropped 7 bases, with 19 bases sitting between them. The CDR3 is 14 residues long.

Comments on this clonotype: An end of the junction differs from the germline gene, which may be a read error. The CDR3 DNA reads TGTGCCAGCAGTTACTCGGACAGTAGCCTCTACGGGCAGTACTTC. Its protein product is CASSYSDSSLYGQYF. The chain couples TRBV6-6 to TRBJ2-7, with a possible D match to TRBD1 (6 bases). Germline V CDR1 and CDR2: MNHNY, SVGAGI (reference sequence). This CDR3 comprises 15 residues.

This chain joins TRBV7-9 and TRBJ2-1, with D possibly being TRBD1 or TRBD2 (7 bases each). The germline V gene has CDR1 SEHNR and CDR2 FQNEAQ (reference sequence). This CDR3 region has 15 residues. V lost 2 bases and J lost 6, with 14 bases in between. This CDR3 is CASSLWQGEGNEQFF. The CDR3 nucleotides read TGTGCCAGCAGCTTATGGCAGGGGGAGGGCAATGAGCAGTTCTTC.

V and J are TRBV12-3 or TRBV12-4 and TRBJ1-5; D is uncertain. Trimming pared 3 bases from V and 7 bases from J, leaving 16 bases between. The CDR3 has 15 amino acids. CDR3 protein: CASSFRAGSGQPQHF. The CDR3 coding sequence is TGTGCCAGCAGTTTCCGAGCGGGTTCCGGGCAGCCCCAGCATTTT.

The chain uses TRBV5-1 and TRBJ1-2; no reliable D call. This CDR3 is built from 16 residues. Germline CDR1 and CDR2: SGHRS and YFSETQ. Trimming removed 0 bases at V and 0 bases at J, with 12 bases between. CDR3 nucleotide sequence: TGCGCCAGCAGCTTGGGCCCGCTAGGAGCTAACTATGGCTACACCTTC. Translation gives CASSLGPLGANYGYTF.

The chain uses TRBV5-1 and TRBJ2-3; 8 bases agree with TRBD1. The V segment lost 4 bases and the J segment 4 bases; nucleotides outside the gene matches: 11. The germline CDR1 and CDR2 sequences are SGHRS and YFSETQ. The CDR3 has 16 residues. CDR3 sequence: CASSPYGQGQADTQYF. CDR3 sequence (DNA): TGCGCCAGCAGCCCGTACGGACAGGGCCAGGCAGATACGCAGTATTTT. Using reference TRBV5-1 and TRBJ2-3 for the parts outside the CDR3, the full variable domain is KAGVTQTPRYLIKTRGQQVTLSCSPISGHRSVSWYQQTPGQGLQFLFEYFSETQRNKGNFPGRFSGRQFSNSRSEMNVSTLELGDSALYLCASSPYGQGQADTQYFGPGTRLTVL.

The chain is built from TRBV29-1 and TRBJ1-4; 7 bases fit TRBD1. The CDR3 is made up of 13 amino acids. Germline V gives CDR1 SQVTM, CDR2 ANQGSEA. With V trimmed by 5 bases and J by 3 bases, 3 bases remained unmatched. The CDR3 sequence is CSVCRGSNEKLFF. As DNA, the CDR3 is TGCAGCGTTTGCAGGGGGTCTAATGAAAAACTGTTTTTT.

The chain uses TRBV12-3 or TRBV12-4 and TRBJ1-2; D uncertain. V was shortened by 6 bases and J by 9 bases, with 17 bases between the two germline ends. The CDR3 extends over 13 amino acids. In DNA form, the CDR3 reads TGTGCCAGCAGATCCGCCAGACGGGTCCGCTACACCTTC. This sequence encodes CASRSARRVRYTF.

This clonotype has more than one count but fewer than ten. This sequence joins TRBV7-2 and TRBJ2-2; D gene unclear. The V gene's germline CDR1 is SGHTA and CDR2 FQGNSA. The CDR3 has 13 amino acids. Trimming pared 4 bases from V and 6 bases from J, leaving 9 bases between. The CDR3 region has the DNA TGTGCCAGCAGCTCCCTTGGGTCCGGGGAGCTGTTTTTT. It codes for CASSSLGSGELFF.

The chain has TRBV7-2 and TRBJ2-3; 12 positions agree with TRBD2. V lost 6 bases, J lost 4 bases, and 2 bases stayed unmatched. CDR3 length equals 14 residues. Germline lookup yields CDR1 SGHTA and CDR2 FQGNSA. CDR3 DNA: TGTGCCAGCAGGCGGACTAGCGGGGCAGATACGCAGTATTTT. Its protein product is CASRRTSGADTQYF.

This clonotype came up many times. The gene calls are TRBV5-1 and TRBJ2-7, with D uncertain. V lost 2 bases to trimming and J lost 2 bases, with 11 bases between them. Germline CDR1 is SGHRS and CDR2 is YFSETQ. CDR3 length: 14 amino acids. As DNA, the CDR3 is TGCGCCAGCAGCTTCTCACTGGACGCCTACGAGCAGTACTTC. As protein: CASSFSLDAYEQYF.

CDR3 in DNA: TGTGCCAGCAGTGAAAGGACAGCCAACACCGGGGAGCTGTTTTTT. The encoded protein is CASSERTANTGELFF. The chain recombines TRBV2 with TRBJ2-2, with D maybe TRBD1 (6 bases). This CDR3 contains 15 residues. Deletions cut 2 bases from V and 2 bases from J, with 9 bases between. Germline CDR1 and CDR2: SNHLY and FYNNEI.

V is TRBV7-9 and J is TRBJ2-7; D may be TRBD2 (6 bases). Germline CDR1 and CDR2: SEHNR and FQNEAQ (reference sequence). V was cut by 2 bases and J by 1 base, with 12 bases left in between. CDR3 length equals 15 residues. The CDR3 DNA reads as TGTGCCAGCAGCTTAACTGGGGGGATTTCCTACGAGCAGTACTTC. It encodes CASSLTGGISYEQYF. Full variable domain (remainder filled in from reference TRBV7-9 and TRBJ2-7): DTGVSQNPRHKITKRGQNVTFRCDPISEHNRLYWYRQTLGQGPEFLTYFQNEAQLEKSRLLSDRFSAERPKGSFSTLEIQRTEQGDSAMYLCASSLTGGISYEQYFGPGTRLTVT.

V gene TRBV7-9 combines with J gene TRBJ2-3; D possibly corresponds to TRBD2 (6 bases). This CDR3 contains 15 residues. CDR1 is SEHNR, CDR2 FQNEAQ, per germline (reference sequence). V lost 0 bases and J lost 6, with 13 bases in between. In DNA, the CDR3 is TGTGCCAGCAGCTTAGCGGGGAGGAATAGGGATACGCAGTATTTT. It codes for CASSLAGRNRDTQYF. The full variable domain, its missing parts supplied by reference TRBV7-9 and TRBJ2-3, is DTGVSQNPRHKITKRGQNVTFRCDPISEHNRLYWYRQTLGQGPEFLTYFQNEAQLEKSRLLSDRFSAERPKGSFSTLEIQRTEQGDSAMYLCASSLAGRNRDTQYFGPGTRLTVL.

The chain recombines TRBV7-9 with TRBJ2-7, with TRBD1 identical over 10 bases. Per the germline V gene, CDR1 is SEHNR and CDR2 is FQNEAQ (reference sequence). The trim removed 3 bases at V and 5 bases at J, leaving 7 bases unmatched. This CDR3 has 15 amino acids. CDR3 loop: CASSFWTGGLDEQYV. CDR3 coding DNA: TGTGCCAGCAGCTTTTGGACAGGGGGATTGGACGAGCAGTACGTC.

The rearrangement joins TRBV20-1 to TRBJ1-1; D may be TRBD1 (6 bases). This CDR3 has 13 residues. Trimming stripped 2 bases from V and 5 bases from J, with 12 bases between. The germline V gene encodes CDR1 DFQATT and CDR2 SNEGSKA (reference sequence). CDR3 sequence (DNA): TGCAGTGCTAGAATGAGGGGGAGGACTGAAGCTTTCTTT. It yields the protein CSARMRGRTEAFF.

A few counts support this clonotype. The chain joins TRBV21-1 to TRBJ2-7; the table's TRBD1 call for D was not verified on the DNA. TRBV21-1 has pseudogene status. This CDR3 spans 17 amino acids. The CDR3 DNA sequence: TGTGCCAGCAGCAAAGTAGAGGAACAGGGGGTAGGGTACGAGCAGTACGTC. Translated: CASSKVEEQGVGYEQYV.

The rearrangement uses TRBV14 and TRBJ2-7; D uncertain. V lost 1 base and J lost 6, with 10 bases in between. Per the germline V gene, CDR1 is SGHDN and CDR2 is FVKESK. The CDR3 totals 13 residues. CDR3 sequence reads: CASSQGLVGEQYV. DNA of the CDR3: TGTGCCAGCAGCCAAGGACTCGTGGGCGAGCAGTACGTC.

The chain uses TRBV10-3 and TRBJ1-1, with D uncertain. The CDR3 has 14 amino acids. Deletions cut 6 bases from V and 2 bases from J, with 13 bases between. Germline CDR1 reads ENHRY; CDR2 reads SYGVKD. CDR3 DNA: TGTGCCATCAGCCCGGGCCTCAAAAACACTGAAGCTTTCTTT. Translating it yields CAISPGLKNTEAFF.

This clonotype was recorded a few times. V and J are TRBV5-1 and TRBJ2-3, with D unresolved. Germline V CDR1 and CDR2: SGHRS, YFSETQ. The CDR3 length is 15 residues. Trimming pared 0 bases from V and 2 bases from J, leaving 10 bases between. The CDR3 bases are TGCGCCAGCAGCTTGGGGGTGAAGGTCACAGATACGCAGTATTTT. It translates to CASSLGVKVTDTQYF.

This clonotype appeared many times. The chain uses TRBV7-3 and TRBJ2-5, with TRBD2 identical over 7 bases. V lost 3 bases and J lost 2; bases outside the gene matches: 3. CDR3 length equals 14 residues. Looked up from germline, CDR1 is SGHTA and CDR2 is FQGTGA. Here the CDR3 reads CASSFGGVQETQYF. The CDR3 DNA reads TGTGCCAGCAGCTTTGGGGGGGTTCAAGAGACCCAGTACTTC.

This clonotype was counted only a few times. The chain couples TRBV12-3 or TRBV12-4 to TRBJ1-5; the match to TRBD1 covers 11 bases. The V gene end was trimmed by 1 base and the J gene end by 7 bases; junction bases not matched to a gene: 3. The CDR3 runs 15 residues. This CDR3 reads CASSLGTGGEQPQHF. The CDR3 DNA follows: TGTGCCAGCAGTTTAGGGACAGGGGGCGAACAGCCCCAGCATTTT.

The chain joins TRBV7-9 to TRBJ2-3, with D perhaps matching TRBD1 or TRBD2 (5 bases each). The V gene's germline CDR1 is SEHNR and CDR2 FQNEAQ (reference sequence). V shed 7 bases and J shed 7 bases, with 12 bases lying between them. The CDR3 totals 12 residues. CDR3 sequence: CASNSGANTQYF. The CDR3 DNA reads as TGTGCCAGCAACTCCGGGGCGAATACGCAGTATTTT.

V and J are TRBV5-1 and TRBJ2-5; TRBD1 is a possible D gene (6 bases). Per germline, CDR1 SGHRS and CDR2 YFSETQ. The CDR3 extends over 13 amino acids. The V and J ends lost 4 bases and 6 bases respectively, with 13 bases between them. Here the CDR3 DNA reads TGCGCCAGCAGCCTGAACAGGGACCAGACCCAGTACTTC. It translates to CASSLNRDQTQYF.

CDR3 residues: CASSYVTTGELFF. CDR3 nucleotide sequence: TGTGCCAGCAGTTACGTCACCACCGGGGAGCTGTTTTTT. The rearrangement joins TRBV6-2 or TRBV6-3 to TRBJ2-2; no definite D call. Trimming took off 2 bases at V and 4 bases at J, with 5 bases between the two ends. CDR1 is MNHEY and CDR2 is SVGEGT in the germline V gene. CDR3 length: 13 amino acids.

This clonotype has ten or more counts. This chain links TRBV7-9 with TRBJ2-7; D uncertain. Trimming took 5 bases from V and 6 from J, leaving 8 bases between them. The CDR3 is 11 residues long. Germline V CDR1 and CDR2: SEHNR, FQNEAQ (reference sequence). The CDR3 loop reads CASSPGSEQYF. The CDR3 DNA is TGTGCCAGCAGCCCGGGTAGCGAGCAGTACTTC.

Comment on this clonotype: One end of the junction fails to match germline, which may point to a read error. This sequence joins TRBV7-9 and TRBJ1-1; weak D call: TRBD1 (5 bases). This CDR3 is 16 amino acids long. Germline CDR1 reads SEHNR; CDR2 reads FQNEAQ (reference sequence). CDR3 sequence reads: CASSPYQGRLNTEALF. CDR3 nucleotides: TGTGCCAGCAGCCCATATCAGGGACGGTTGAACACTGAAGCTTTATTT.

This clonotype has only a few counts. The V call is TRBV27, the J call TRBJ1-6; 9 nucleotides line up with TRBD1. V was clipped by 5 bases and J by 10 bases; unmatched bases: 6. The germline V gene has CDR1 MNHEY and CDR2 SMNVEV (reference sequence). The CDR3 is made up of 14 amino acids. CDR3 sequence reads: CASSRTGGDSPLHF. CDR3 coding DNA: TGTGCCAGCAGTAGAACAGGGGGCGACTCACCCCTCCACTTT.